The rows below give T cell receptor beta chains drawn from one sample of a study of T-cell reconstitution after alpha-beta-depleted transplantation in children. TCRdb reprocessed the PCR reads via MiXCR and lists one record per CDR3 protein. The table has approximately 490,000 distinct CDR3 sequences, approximately 12% seen once; the top ten hold roughly 5.4%. Source: PBMCs from the stem cell graft donor, taken from the stem cell graft. These receptors originate from a human donor who donated a stem cell graft to a child with combined immunodeficiency. CDR3s include the opening cysteine and the closing phenylalanine or tryptophan. D genes are given only for firm matches. The size field is filled for only some rows; it gives once, few, many or a size class.

few	TRBV5-1	TRBD1	TRBJ2-7	TGCGCCAGCAGCGAGGGGGCGACGAAGCTGGAGCAGTACTTC	CASSEGATKLEQYF
-	TRBV5-1	-	TRBJ2-3	TGCGCCAGCAGCTTGGGGGGCCCCCGCACAGATACGCAGTATTTT	CASSLGGPRTDTQYF
few	TRBV10-3	-	TRBJ1-4	TGTGCCATCAGTGAGGGTTCAGGGAATGAAAAACTGTTTTTT	CAISEGSGNEKLFF
-	TRBV11-2	TRBD2	TRBJ2-1	TGTGCCAGCAGCTCCGGGACTAGCAAAAGGAATGAGCAGTTCTTC	CASSSGTSKRNEQFF
many	TRBV6-5	-	TRBJ2-7	TGTGCCAGCAGTTACTCGAGGGCCGTTGGCTACGAGCAGTACTTC	CASSYSRAVGYEQYF
-	TRBV7-3	-	TRBJ1-1	TGTGCCAGCAGCTTAGGGCAGAACTCTGAAGCTTTCTTT	CASSLGQNSEAFF
-	TRBV20-1	-	TRBJ2-7	TGCAGTGCCCTAGACACCCGTCCAGACCTGTTTTTGTACGAGCAGTACTTC	CSALDTRPDLFLYEQYF
-	TRBV9	-	TRBJ2-2	TGTGCCAGCAGCGTAGATTTTCTTCCGAACACCGGGGAGCTGTTTTTT	CASSVDFLPNTGELFF
-	TRBV2	-	TRBJ2-1	TGTGCCAGGGGGAGCCTTATACGATACAATGAGCAGTTCTTC	CARGSLIRYNEQFF
many	TRBV25-1	-	TRBJ2-2	TGTGCCAGCAGTGAACGTTCGGCCACCGGGGAGCTGTTTTTT	CASSERSATGELFF
many	TRBV12-3/TRBV12-4	TRBD2	TRBJ2-5	TGTGCCAGCAGTTTATTCACTAGCGGGTTCCAAGAGACCCAGTACTTC	CASSLFTSGFQETQYF
-	TRBV4-1	TRBD2	TRBJ2-5	TGCGCCAGCAGCCAAGATTTACTAGCGGGAGCGGTAGAGACCCAGTACTTC	CASSQDLLAGAVETQYF